This is a list of T cell receptor beta chains from one sample in a study of cytomegalovirus exposure and HLA in healthy donors. Sequencing used immunoSEQ multiplex PCR; TCRdb keeps in-frame clones, though not all of them. The top ten clones hold about 4.9% of a sample with 80,000 to 100,000 clones, roughly four fifths of them seen once. Sequenced sample: PBMCs. The receptors derive from a man aged 40-55 years in good health and CMV-seropositive. Each CDR3 is given with its conserved first and last residue. Each record gives: V gene, J gene, D gene, clone size, CDR3 DNA, CDR3 protein. A D gene is named only where the DNA matches it firmly. Expanded clones are given a class, and other clones once, few, many or no size at all.

TRBV10-3	TRBJ1-5	TRBD1	-	TGTGCCATCAGTCGGGACAGGGATAGCAATCAGCCCCAGCATTTT	CAISRDRDSNQPQHF
TRBV7-9	TRBJ2-1	-	-	TGTTCCAGCAGCTTATCTACTACCCTTGAGCAGTTCTTC	CSSSLSTTLEQFF
TRBV11-2	TRBJ1-1	-	few	TGTGCCAGCAGCTTAGATAGGGGGACTGAAGCTTTCTTT	CASSLDRGTEAFF
TRBV15	TRBJ2-7	TRBD2	-	TGTGCCACACAACCGGATTTGGGGGAGGGCTTCGAGCAGTACTTC	CATQPDLGEGFEQYF
TRBV18	TRBJ2-3	-	-	TGTGCCAGCTCACCCAGGGGCACAGATACGCAGTATTTT	CASSPRGTDTQYF
TRBV28	TRBJ1-1	TRBD1	-	TGTGCCAGCAGTTGGACAGGGGGGAGGACTGAAGCTTTCTTT	CASSWTGGRTEAFF
TRBV28	TRBJ2-7	TRBD1	-	TGTGCCAGCAGTCCAGGGGGCTCCTACGAGCAGTACTTC	CASSPGGSYEQYF
TRBV27	TRBJ2-1	TRBD2	-	TGTGCCAGCAGTTGGGGGCCTAGCGGGAGGGATAAGCAGTTCTTC	CASSWGPSGRDKQFF
TRBV28	TRBJ1-1	TRBD1	-	TGTGCCAGCAGTCCCGGGACAGGGTACACTGAAGCTTTCTTT	CASSPGTGYTEAFF
TRBV2	TRBJ2-4	TRBD1	-	TGTGCCAGGAAGGGACAGGGGGCCAAGCTAGCCAAAAACAGTCAGTACTTC	CARKGQGAKLAKNSQYF
TRBV5-8	TRBJ2-3	-	-	TGTGCCAGCAGCTTCTTTGGTGGCCCGGGGGTAGATACGCAGTATTTT	CASSFFGGPGVDTQYF
TRBV5-1	TRBJ2-1	TRBD2	-	TGCGCCAGCAGTTTACAAGGACTAGTGTCTTACAATGAGCAGTTCTTC	CASSLQGLVSYNEQFF
TRBV18	TRBJ1-5	-	once	TGTGCCAGCTCAACCGGGATTAGCAATCAGCCCCAGCATTTT	CASSTGISNQPQHF
TRBV2	TRBJ2-4	-	few	TGTGCCAGCAGTGAAGCCGGGTCCAACATTCAGTACTTC	CASSEAGSNIQYF
TRBV10-3	TRBJ1-2	-	-	TGTGCCATCAGTGAGTCGAGCTATGGCTACACCTTC	CAISESSYGYTF
TRBV30	TRBJ2-2	-	-	TGTGCCTGGACAGCGTCCGGGGAGCTGTTTTTT	CAWTASGELFF
TRBV5-1	TRBJ2-5	TRBD1	-	TGCGCCAGCAGCTTGGCAGGGGGCTTAGGAGAGACCCAGTACTTC	CASSLAGGLGETQYF